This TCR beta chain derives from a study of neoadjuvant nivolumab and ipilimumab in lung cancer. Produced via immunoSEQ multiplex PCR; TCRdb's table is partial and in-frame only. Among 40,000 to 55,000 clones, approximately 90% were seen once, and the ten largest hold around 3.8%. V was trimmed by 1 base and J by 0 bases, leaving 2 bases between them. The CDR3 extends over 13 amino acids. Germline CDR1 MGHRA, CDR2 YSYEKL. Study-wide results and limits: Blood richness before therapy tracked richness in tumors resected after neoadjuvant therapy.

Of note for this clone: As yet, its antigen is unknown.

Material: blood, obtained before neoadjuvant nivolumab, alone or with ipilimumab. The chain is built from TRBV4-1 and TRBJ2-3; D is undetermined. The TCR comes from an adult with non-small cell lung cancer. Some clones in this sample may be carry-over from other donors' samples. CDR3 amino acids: CASSQASTDTQYF. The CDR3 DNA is TGCGCCAGCAGCCAAGCTAGCACAGATACGCAGTATTTT.